This TCR beta chain was profiled in a study of Siglec-9 on CD8 T cells in melanoma. Regarding the study as a whole: An effector memory CD8+ T-cell subset seemingly accumulating in melanoma was reportedly marked and regulated by Siglec-9.

The table came from immunoSEQ multiplex PCR; TCRdb's copy has only in-frame clones and leaves some out. Here the sample spans approximately 35,000 clones, roughly four fifths being singletons. Regarding this clone: Antigen: not known.

The CDR3 length is 13 residues. Trimming took 3 bases from V and 10 from J, leaving 18 bases between them. CDR1 is SQVTM and CDR2 is ANQGSEA in the germline V gene. The source is a human donor in good health. The chain is built from TRBV29-1 and TRBJ1-1; no firm D call. The sequenced sample consisted of Siglec-9- CD8+ T cells sorted from blood. The CDR3 bases are TGCAGCGTTGAGAAGGCCGCCGAACTGGTAGCTTTCTTT. Protein product: CSVEKAAELVAFF.